The rows below give T cell receptor beta chains drawn from one sample of a study of CD8+ T cells in alopecia areata. Produced via immunoSEQ multiplex PCR; TCRdb's table is partial and in-frame only. The table shows about 97,000 clones, with roughly 56% occurring only once. Specimen: CD8+ T cells sorted from blood, collected at approximately week 60, from a patient treated with tofacitinib. These receptor sequences come from a human donor with alopecia areata. The CDR3 runs from the conserved cysteine through the conserved F or W. D genes are given only for firm matches. A row's size may be missing; if present it is once, few, many or a size class.

.	TRBV6-5	TRBJ2-7	.	CASSSTGHEQYF	TGTGCCAGCAGTTCCACAGGGCACGAGCAGTACTTC
.	TRBV15	TRBJ2-5	TRBD2	CATSGTREVQETQYF	TGTGCCACCAGCGGGACCCGGGAGGTACAAGAGACCCAGTACTTC
few	TRBV30	TRBJ2-3	.	CAWSSTGVSTDTQYF	TGTGCCTGGAGTAGTACAGGCGTCAGCACAGATACGCAGTATTTT
few	TRBV27	TRBJ2-5	.	CASSLADQETQYF	TGTGCCAGCAGTTTAGCGGACCAAGAGACCCAGTACTTC
.	TRBV5-1	TRBJ2-3	.	CASGEEGFTDTQYF	TGCGCCAGCGGCGAGGAAGGGTTCACAGATACGCAGTATTTT
.	TRBV27	TRBJ2-4	.	CASSRGPGENIQYF	TGTGCCAGCAGCCGGGGGCCGGGTGAAAACATTCAGTACTTC
.	TRBV30	TRBJ2-7	TRBD1	CAWIGTGYEQYF	TGTGCCTGGATAGGGACAGGGTACGAGCAGTACTTC
.	TRBV7-2	TRBJ2-7	.	CASSLVNIPYEQYF	TGTGCCAGCAGCTTAGTCAACATCCCCTACGAGCAGTACTTC
once	TRBV7-2	TRBJ1-1	.	CASSWATANTEAFF	TGTGCCAGCAGCTGGGCGACAGCGAACACTGAAGCTTTCTTT
few	TRBV4-1	TRBJ1-4	TRBD1	CASSQGPDRGTNEKLFF	TGCGCCAGCAGCCAGGGACCGGACAGGGGAACTAATGAAAAACTGTTTTTT
.	TRBV6-5	TRBJ1-2	.	CASSYNGKGFGYGYTF	TGTGCCAGCAGTTATAATGGGAAGGGGTTCGGCTATGGCTACACCTTC
.	TRBV7-2	TRBJ2-1	TRBD2	CASSLRGLSSYDEQFF	TGTGCCAGCAGCTTAAGGGGACTATCTTCTTACGATGAGCAGTTCTTC
.	TRBV29-1	TRBJ2-1	.	CSVPSPDTYNEQFF	TGCAGCGTCCCCTCCCCGGACACCTACAATGAGCAGTTCTTC
few	TRBV29-1	TRBJ2-7	.	CSVELGARYEQYF	TGCAGCGTTGAATTGGGGGCGCGGTACGAGCAGTACTTC
.	TRBV27	TRBJ1-5	.	CASSLYRGDGQPQHF	TGTGCCAGCAGTTTATACCGGGGGGACGGCCAGCCCCAGCATTTT
.	TRBV7-9	TRBJ2-3	.	CAVNRDISTDTQYF	TGTGCCGTAAACCGGGACATTAGCACAGATACGCAGTATTTT
few	TRBV15	TRBJ2-5	.	CATSRDSSETQYF	TGTGCCACCAGCAGAGATTCGTCGGAGACCCAGTACTTC
.	TRBV9	TRBJ2-3	TRBD1	CASSGRGTDTQYF	TGTGCCAGCAGTGGCAGGGGGACAGATACGCAGTATTTT
.	TRBV19	TRBJ1-1	.	CASRLGAEGAFF	TGTGCCAGTCGTCTGGGGGCTGAGGGAGCTTTCTTT
.	TRBV10-3	TRBJ1-1	.	CAISRGPNTEAFF	TGTGCCATCAGTCGGGGCCCGAACACTGAAGCTTTCTTT
.	TRBV7-3	TRBJ1-6	TRBD1	CASSEGTGENSPLHF	TGTGCCAGCAGCGAAGGGACAGGGGAAAATTCACCCCTCCACTTT
.	TRBV6-6	TRBJ2-3	.	CASSELSDTQYF	TGTGCCAGTAGTGAGTTATCAGATACGCAGTATTTT
.	TRBV7-2	TRBJ2-1	TRBD2	CASSLWSGGSSYNEQFF	TGTGCCAGCAGCTTATGGAGCGGGGGGAGCTCCTACAATGAGCAGTTCTTC
once	TRBV12-5	TRBJ1-4	.	CASGLGRDTEMFF	TGTGCTAGTGGTTTGGGTAGGGACACAGAGATGTTTTTT
.	TRBV5-1	TRBJ2-5	TRBD2	CASRSVERGMRETQYF	TGCGCCAGCAGATCCGTCGAGCGGGGGATGAGGGAGACCCAGTACTTC